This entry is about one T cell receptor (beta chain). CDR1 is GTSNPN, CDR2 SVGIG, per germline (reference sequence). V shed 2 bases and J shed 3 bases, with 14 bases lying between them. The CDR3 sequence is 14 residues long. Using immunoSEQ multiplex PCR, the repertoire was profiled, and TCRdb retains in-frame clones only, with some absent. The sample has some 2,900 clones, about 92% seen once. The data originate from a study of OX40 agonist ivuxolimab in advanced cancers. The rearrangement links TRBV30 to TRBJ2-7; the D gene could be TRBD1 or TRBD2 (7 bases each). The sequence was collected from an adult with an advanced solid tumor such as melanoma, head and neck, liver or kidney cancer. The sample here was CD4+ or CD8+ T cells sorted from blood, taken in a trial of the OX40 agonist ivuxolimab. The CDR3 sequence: CAWSIAGGGYEQYF. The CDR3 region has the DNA TGTGCCTGGAGTATTGCAGGGGGGGGCTACGAGCAGTACTTC.